This T cell receptor (beta chain) was sequenced during a study of PD-1 blockade in classical Hodgkin lymphoma (TCRdb year 2020). About the full investigation: Nivolumab dosing was 3 mg/kg intravenously every 2 weeks, continuing until either disease progression or unacceptable toxicity. The study used TCR beta sequencing and CyTOF to define a peripheral blood immune signature of response to PD-1 blockade in classical Hodgkin lymphoma. Study-level results and caveats: Baseline TCR diversity was reported as lower in newly diagnosed patients than in healthy donors, and lower still in relapsed/refractory patients. CD4+ but not CD8+ TCR diversity rose significantly by C4D1 (p=0.0027 vs p=0.16), most apparent in complete responders (p=0.02). Baseline diversity similar to that of newly diagnosed patients was observed in trial patients achieving complete response, whereas significantly lower diversity was observed in partial responders and progressors. Lower diversity was observed in patients in whom nivolumab was started less than 1 year after ASCT, and these patients were excluded from later analyses so that confounding by immune reconstitution would be avoided. Only a single clinical trial cohort was studied, and what caused the repertoire differences, possibly disease activity or prior therapy, remained undefined.

Inclusive of the bounding cysteine and phenylalanine, the CDR3 is 14 residues long. Left in the record is the CDR3 DNA by itself, 42 bases read in frame from the first base. CDR1 and CDR2 are drawn from the germline V gene: SGHRS, YFSETQ. Relative to germline, V is missing 1 base and J is missing 5 bases, with 3 bases of the junction outside any gene match. With respect to this clone: The antigen it recognizes is unknown. No base quality information exists; no much larger clone differs at one position.

The meaning of the sample's time point label: cycle 4 day 1 (C4D1), after about 6 weeks of nivolumab. All trial patients had relapsed after autologous stem cell transplantation, with cohorts A, B and C differing in prior brentuximab vedotin exposure. The trial cohort comprised some 60 patients with relapsed/refractory classical Hodgkin lymphoma whose best overall responses were complete response, partial response or progressive disease. Trial patients were treated with single-agent nivolumab in the multi-cohort phase II CheckMate 205 trial. An independent review committee assessed best overall response by applying the 2007 International Working Group response criteria. Trial PBMCs were collected immediately before nivolumab initiation (C1D1) and during therapy at cycle 2 day 1 and cycle 4 day 1. Peripheral blood was collected in 8 mL Vacutainer Cell Preparation Tubes, from which PBMCs were isolated by centrifugation and then cryopreserved.

The Qiagen DNeasy kit was used to extract genomic DNA from unsorted PBMCs and from the negatively selected CD4+ and CD8+ fractions. TCR beta CDR3 regions were subjected to amplification by immunoSEQ multiplex PCR with primers that anneal to V and J segments. A synthetic immune receptor repertoire was used to minimize amplification bias, and any residual bias was removed computationally once sequencing was done. The study's own analysis went as follows. Custom Python scripts were used to quantify repertoire diversity as the Shannon entropy index. Unsorted, CD4+ and CD8+ repertoires were examined separately, except in combined analyses, for which CD4+ and CD8+ sequences were merged in silico. A clone counted as expanded when the clone's frequency after treatment rose at least 2-fold relative to C1D1, and clones undetected at baseline were given a pseudocount of 0.5. Clones with 0 or 1 copy at C1D1 were classified as singleton clones, and clones with 2 or more copies were classified as non-singleton clones. By matching protein sequences in sorted samples from the same patient, clones expanded in unsorted samples were annotated as CD4+, CD8+ or unknown. Wilcoxon tests on paired samples were used to test diversity changes from C1D1 to C4D1. In its TCRdb copy, this immuneACCESS table keeps in-frame sequences only and misses some clones. Where compared with another copy, unresolved V genes explain less than half of these, and the others have no known cause. V and J calls and clone size follow that table, whereas D and trimming were derived from the DNA. Present in this sample are roughly 60,000 clones, over 85% of which were seen just once. The ten largest clones add up to 8% of the sample.

The sequence was obtained from a human donor with classical Hodgkin lymphoma. The sequence is built from TRBV5-1 and TRBJ1-5, and TRBD1 matches 7 of the central bases. Sequencing was performed on peripheral blood mononuclear cells (PBMCs), taken before the fourth cycle of nivolumab. The sequenced DNA: TGCGCCAGCAGCTTGACAGGACAGGATCAGCCCCAGCATTTT. Its product reads: CASSLTGQDQPQHF.